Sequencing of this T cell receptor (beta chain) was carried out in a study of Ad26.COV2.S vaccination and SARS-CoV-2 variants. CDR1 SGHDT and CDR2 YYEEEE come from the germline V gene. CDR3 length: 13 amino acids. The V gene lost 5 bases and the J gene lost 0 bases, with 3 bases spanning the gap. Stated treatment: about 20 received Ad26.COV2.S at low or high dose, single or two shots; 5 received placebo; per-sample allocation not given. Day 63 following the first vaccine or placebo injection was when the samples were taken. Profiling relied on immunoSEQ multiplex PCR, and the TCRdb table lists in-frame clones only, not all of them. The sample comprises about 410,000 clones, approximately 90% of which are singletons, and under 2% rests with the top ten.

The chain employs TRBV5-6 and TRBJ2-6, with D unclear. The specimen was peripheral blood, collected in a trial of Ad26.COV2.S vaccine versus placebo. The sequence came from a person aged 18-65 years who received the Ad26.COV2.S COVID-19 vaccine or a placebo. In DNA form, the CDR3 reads TGTGCCAGCAGGAGCTCTGGGGCCAACGTCCTGACTTTC. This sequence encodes CASRSSGANVLTF.